This paragraph covers one TCR beta chain sequence. Its antigen remains unidentified. Nothing much larger sits one base from this clone, and base qualities are not available. The method was the immunoSEQ multiplex PCR assay. TCRdb obtained this table from immuneACCESS and retained in-frame rearrangements with V and J assigned. These tables miss some clones; where compared with another copy, unresolved V genes account for less than half of the shortfall, and the remainder is unexplained. This sample gives under 110,000 clones in total; 80% to 90% of them show up just once. The ten top clones hold 7.8% of the sample. The sample comes from a study of control samples from healthy donors and cancer patients (dated by TCRdb to 2018 to 2021). CDR1 and CDR2 are read off the germline V gene (reference sequence) as DFQATT and SNEGSKA. Deletion took 1 base off V and 8 bases off J, with a span of 8 bases between the germline ends. From its cysteine to its phenylalanine, the CDR3 spans 11 amino acids. The retained sequence is limited to the CDR3, 33 bases, with the frame set at the first base.

In this chain, TRBV20-1 is recombined with TRBJ1-1, and the D gene may be TRBD1, 5 bases matching. The receptor was isolated from a man aged 30 to 39 in good health. The source material was blood. CDR3 reads: CSARGGMEAFF. Read as DNA, the sequence is TGCAGTGCTAGAGGGGGCATGGAAGCTTTCTTT.